This passage covers 8 T cell receptor beta chains from one sample sequenced in a study of T cell responses to AZD1222 COVID-19 vaccine. Assay: immunoSEQ multiplex PCR; the TCRdb copy retains only in-frame clones and omits some. The table includes 40,000 to 55,000 clones, about 87% detected once. The sample in question was peripheral blood, obtained 28 days after the second AZD1222 dose. Every receptor here comes from an adult who received the AZD1222 COVID-19 vaccine.

This chain joins TRBV30 and TRBJ2-3, with 7 bases fitting TRBD2. V lost 2 bases to trimming and J lost 5 bases; unmatched junction nucleotides: 13. This CDR3 contains 16 residues. Germline CDR1 GTSNPN, CDR2 SVGIG (reference sequence). The CDR3 DNA reads TGTGCCTGGAGTTCCCCCCGTACGGGAGGAATAGATACGCAGTATTTT. Its protein product is CAWSSPRTGGIDTQYF.

The chain employs TRBV5-1 and TRBJ2-1, with a weak D call TRBD2 (5 bases). This CDR3 is 17 amino acids long. Trimming left V 0 bases short and J 0 bases short, with 13 bases between. From germline, CDR1 is SGHRS and CDR2 YFSETQ. The CDR3 DNA is TGCGCCAGCAGCTTGGTAAGGAGCGGAGGCTCCTACAATGAGCAGTTCTTC. It is translated as CASSLVRSGGSYNEQFF. Drawing the rest from reference TRBV5-1 and TRBJ2-1, the complete variable domain is KAGVTQTPRYLIKTRGQQVTLSCSPISGHRSVSWYQQTPGQGLQFLFEYFSETQRNKGNFPGRFSGRQFSNSRSEMNVSTLELGDSALYLCASSLVRSGGSYNEQFFGPGTRLTVL.

The J gene is TRBJ2-5, the V gene TRBV4-1; 9 bases match TRBD2. This CDR3 has 16 amino acids. The J segment lost 1 base and the V segment lost 0 bases, leaving 3 bases of the junction unmatched. Germline V gives CDR1 MGHRA, CDR2 YSYEKL. The CDR3 here is CASSQDLAGSQETQYF. Written as DNA, the CDR3 is TGCGCCAGCAGCCAAGATCTAGCGGGAAGCCAAGAGACCCAGTACTTC.

This chain links TRBV5-1 with TRBJ2-7; a possible D gene is TRBD2 (6 bases). Trimming stripped 4 bases from V and 3 bases from J, with 8 bases between. This CDR3 is built from 12 residues. The germline CDR1 and CDR2 sequences are SGHRS and YFSETQ. CDR3: CASSAGFYEQYF. The DNA of the CDR3 is TGCGCCAGCAGCGCGGGGTTCTACGAGCAGTACTTC.

This rearrangement joins TRBV3-1 (or the pseudogene TRBV3-2) to TRBJ1-6; 7 bases are shared with TRBD1. The V gene's germline CDR1 is LGHDT and CDR2 YNNKEL (reference sequence). The trim removed 2 bases at V and 5 bases at J, leaving 6 bases unmatched. This CDR3 comprises 16 residues. The CDR3 nucleotides read TGTGCCAGCAGCCAATTAGGGACAGCTAATAATTCACCCCTCCACTTT. As protein: CASSQLGTANNSPLHF.

The chain recombines TRBV5-1 with TRBJ2-2; no reliable D call. Germline V CDR1 and CDR2: SGHRS, YFSETQ. The CDR3 extends over 15 amino acids. V shed 5 bases and J shed 7 bases, with 18 bases lying between them. The CDR3 spells CASRDAGPGGGELFF. CDR3 in DNA: TGCGCCAGCAGGGATGCAGGACCCGGTGGCGGGGAGCTGTTTTTT. The full variable domain, its missing parts supplied by reference TRBV5-1 and TRBJ2-2, is KAGVTQTPRYLIKTRGQQVTLSCSPISGHRSVSWYQQTPGQGLQFLFEYFSETQRNKGNFPGRFSGRQFSNSRSEMNVSTLELGDSALYLCASRDAGPGGGELFFGEGSRLTVL.

The gene calls are TRBV18 and TRBJ2-2, with D uncertain. The CDR3 has 12 residues. V dropped 5 bases and J dropped 5 bases, with 6 bases sitting between them. Germline lookup yields CDR1 KGHSH and CDR2 LQKENI. For the CDR3, the DNA is TGTGCCAGCTCATCCTTAACCGGGGAGCTGTTTTTT. It encodes CASSSLTGELFF.

The V gene is TRBV18, the J gene TRBJ1-1, with D perhaps TRBD1 (6 bases). The V gene lost 0 bases and the J gene lost 3 bases, with 14 bases spanning the gap. The CDR3 length is 16 residues. CDR1 is KGHSH, CDR2 LQKENI, per germline. CDR3 nucleotide sequence: TGTGCCAGCTCACCACCGCAGGGGAGGAAGGACACTGAAGCTTTCTTT. It codes for CASSPPQGRKDTEAFF.